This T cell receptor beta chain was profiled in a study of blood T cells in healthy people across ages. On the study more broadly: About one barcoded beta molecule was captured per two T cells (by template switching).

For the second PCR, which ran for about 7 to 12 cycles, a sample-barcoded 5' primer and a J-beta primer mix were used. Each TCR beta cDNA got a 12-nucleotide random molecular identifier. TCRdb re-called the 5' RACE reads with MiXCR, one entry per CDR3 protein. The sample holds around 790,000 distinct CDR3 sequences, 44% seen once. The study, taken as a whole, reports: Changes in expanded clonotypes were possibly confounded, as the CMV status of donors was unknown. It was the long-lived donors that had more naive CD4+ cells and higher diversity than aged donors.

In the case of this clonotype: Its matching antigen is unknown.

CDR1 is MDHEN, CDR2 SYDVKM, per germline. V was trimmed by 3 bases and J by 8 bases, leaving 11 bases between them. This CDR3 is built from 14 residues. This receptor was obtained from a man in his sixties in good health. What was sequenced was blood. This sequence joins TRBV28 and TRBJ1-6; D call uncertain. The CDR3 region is CASSLGNSDSPLHF. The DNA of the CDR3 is TGTGCCAGCAGTTTGGGGAACAGTGATTCACCCCTCCACTTT.